These 23 T cell receptor beta chains originate from one sample sequenced in a study of T-cell memory formation after mild COVID-19. Using its own MiXCR run on the 5' RACE reads, TCRdb lists one record per CDR3 protein. The sample includes under 200,000 distinct CDR3 sequences, under 14% of them seen just once. The sequenced sample consisted of PBMCs or a T cell subset sorted from them (not recorded which). Receptor source: a man between 18 and 29 years old who had mild COVID-19 (a few samples of this study predate the infection). Cell type and time point are not known.

The chain uses TRBV6-1 and TRBJ2-7, with 9 nucleotides matching TRBD1. The germline V gene encodes CDR1 MNHNS and CDR2 SASEGT. With V trimmed by 6 bases and J by 5 bases, 17 bases remained unmatched. The length of the CDR3 is 17 residues. In DNA form, the CDR3 reads TGTGCCAGCAGCCCTGTTCTAACGGGGACAGGGTCCCACGAGCAGTACTTC. Translated, it gives CASSPVLTGTGSHEQYF.

The chain recombines TRBV20-1 with TRBJ2-7, with D possibly TRBD1 on 5 matching bases. The germline V gene has CDR1 DFQATT and CDR2 SNEGSKA (reference sequence). The length of the CDR3 is 11 residues. Deletions cut 2 bases from V and 5 bases from J, with 7 bases between. Here the CDR3 DNA reads TGCAGTGCTAGATCAGGGCACGAGCAGTACGTC. Protein product: CSARSGHEQYV.

The rearrangement uses TRBV5-1 and TRBJ1-4; no clear D. This CDR3 contains 15 residues. Looked up from germline, CDR1 is SGHRS and CDR2 is YFSETQ. With 0 bases removed from V and 5 bases from J, the gap between germline ends came to 11 bases. CDR3 loop: CASSLGVQGNEKLFF. The CDR3, as DNA: TGCGCCAGCAGCTTGGGAGTGCAAGGCAATGAAAAACTGTTTTTT.

This clonotype was recorded a few times. The chain carries TRBV5-6 and TRBJ1-6; D is perhaps TRBD1 (6 bases). Germline CDR1 and CDR2: SGHDT and YYEEEE. Trimming left V 3 bases short and J 6 bases short, with 10 bases between. The CDR3 extends over 14 amino acids. The CDR3 nucleotides read TGTGCCAGCAGCTCTCAGGGGTTTAATTCACCCCTCCACTTT. This gives the protein CASSSQGFNSPLHF.

The CDR3 coding sequence is TGTGCCAGCAGCCAAGGGTGGGACCCTGGCACAGATACGCAGTATTTT. Protein sequence: CASSQGWDPGTDTQYF. The rearrangement links TRBV3-1 to TRBJ2-3; D tentatively reads TRBD1 or TRBD2 (5 bases each). Germline CDR1 and CDR2: LGHDT and YNNKEL (reference sequence). The CDR3 has 16 amino acids. V was trimmed by 1 base and J by 1 base, leaving 12 bases between them.

This clonotype was detected only a few times. The chain is built from TRBV7-9 and TRBJ1-2; 7 bases map to TRBD1. Losses at the gene ends were 5 bases for V and 7 bases for J; bases not matched to a gene: 16. The CDR3 has 16 residues. The germline CDR1 and CDR2 sequences are SEHNR and FQNEAQ (reference sequence). CDR3 coding DNA: TGTGCCAGCAGCCCATTGACAGGGTCGGGGGATCGTGGCTACACCTTC. Translating gives CASSPLTGSGDRGYTF.

The V and J genes are TRBV5-1 and TRBJ1-1, with D maybe TRBD1 (5 bases). Trimming removed 4 bases at V and 4 bases at J, with 11 bases between. The CDR3 covers 13 residues. Germline V gene data show CDR1 as SGHRS and CDR2 as YFSETQ. CDR3 sequence: CASSARGRTEAFF. In DNA, the CDR3 is TGCGCCAGCAGCGCGAGGGGTCGCACTGAAGCTTTCTTT.

This clonotype turned up a few times. J is TRBJ2-7 and V is TRBV12-3 or TRBV12-4, with 11 positions matching TRBD1. This CDR3 is 14 amino acids long. Trimming cost V 6 bases and J 9 bases; bases outside gene matches: 10. Here the CDR3 reads CASRVPGQGGVQYF. CDR3 sequence (DNA): TGTGCCAGCAGGGTCCCGGGACAGGGGGGGGTGCAGTACTTC.

V usage is TRBV7-2 and J usage is TRBJ2-3; no reliable D call. The germline CDR1 and CDR2 sequences are SGHTA and FQGNSA. Between the trimmed V and J ends, which lost 5 bases and 2 bases, there was a span of 17 bases. This CDR3 has 16 residues. The CDR3 sequence: CASSPRFQVITDTQYF. In DNA form, the CDR3 reads TGTGCCAGCAGCCCTAGATTTCAGGTTATCACAGATACGCAGTATTTT.

The chain is built from TRBV5-1 and TRBJ2-5, with a weak D call TRBD1 (5 bases). The germline V gene has CDR1 SGHRS and CDR2 YFSETQ. The CDR3 loop spans 18 amino acids. V lost 0 bases and J lost 4, with 22 bases in between. CDR3 sequence reads: CASSLGGSPRQQRETQYF. CDR3 in DNA: TGCGCCAGCAGCTTGGGGGGCTCTCCCCGCCAACAGAGAGAGACCCAGTACTTC.

V is TRBV5-1 and J is TRBJ2-7, with 7 bases matching TRBD1. Germline V gene data show CDR1 as SGHRS and CDR2 as YFSETQ. V lost 4 bases, J lost 2 bases, and 6 bases stayed unmatched. CDR3 length: 14 amino acids. CDR3 nucleotides: TGCGCCAGCAGCACCGCCGGGACAGCCTACGAGCAGTACTTC. Its translation: CASSTAGTAYEQYF.

This clonotype was detected a few times. This sequence joins TRBV4-3 and TRBJ1-1; maybe TRBD1 (5 bases). Germline values: CDR1 LGHNA, CDR2 YSLEER. V lost 6 bases and J 5 bases, leaving 13 bases between the germline ends. The CDR3 is made up of 13 amino acids. CDR3 region: CASSREGQTEAFF. In DNA form, the CDR3 reads TGCGCCAGCAGTCGGGAGGGGCAAACTGAAGCTTTCTTT.

This clonotype was observed a few times. This chain links TRBV5-1 with TRBJ2-3, with D possibly being TRBD1 (5 bases). The V end was cut by 1 base, the J end by 2 bases, with 17 bases between. CDR3 length equals 17 residues. Germline V gene data show CDR1 as SGHRS and CDR2 as YFSETQ. The CDR3, as DNA: TGCGCCAGCAGCTTGTTGACCCAGGGATCGGCCACAGATACGCAGTATTTT. It translates to CASSLLTQGSATDTQYF.

The chain combines TRBV3-2 with TRBJ1-6; the D segment call TRBD1 is taken from the table without a DNA check. TRBV3-2 is a documented pseudogene. This CDR3 spans 17 amino acids. DNA of the CDR3: TGTGCCAGCAGCAATAGACAGGGGAGCTCCTATAATTCACCCCTCCACTTT. Its protein product is CASSNRQGSSYNSPLHF.

This rearrangement joins TRBV7-3 to TRBJ2-1, with D hard to call. The V end was cut by 1 base, the J end by 8 bases, with 15 bases between. Germline lookup yields CDR1 SGHTA and CDR2 FQGTGA. The CDR3 has 15 amino acids. This chain's CDR3 is CASSLRSATWDEQFF. The DNA of the CDR3 is TGTGCCAGCAGCTTAAGATCGGCGACCTGGGATGAGCAGTTCTTC.

This clonotype has at least ten counts. This chain uses TRBV13 with TRBJ2-5, with 13 bases lining up with TRBD2. Germline lookup yields CDR1 PRHDT and CDR2 FYEKMQ (reference sequence). Germline trimming cut 6 bases from V and 5 bases from J; bases unmatched to any gene: 3. The CDR3 is 14 amino acids. CDR3: CASRTSGGLETQYF. DNA for the CDR3: TGTGCCAGCAGGACTAGCGGGGGGCTCGAGACCCAGTACTTC.

This clonotype occurred a few times. The rearrangement links TRBV7-2 to TRBJ2-3; D not certain. With 0 bases removed from V and 2 bases from J, the gap between germline ends came to 6 bases. Germline CDR1 is SGHTA and CDR2 is FQGNSA. CDR3 length: 14 residues. DNA for the CDR3: TGTGCCAGCAGCTTAGCGGGGAACACAGATACGCAGTATTTT. Its protein is CASSLAGNTDTQYF.

This clonotype turned up a few times. The rearrangement joins TRBV12-3 or TRBV12-4 to TRBJ2-1, with unresolved D. The V end was cut by 7 bases, the J end by 12 bases, with 19 bases between. The CDR3 totals 13 residues. The CDR3: CASTLPVVQRQFF. DNA for the CDR3: TGTGCCAGCACTCTCCCGGTCGTGCAGAGGCAGTTCTTC.

As regards this clonotype: One junction end does not reproduce the germline sequence, and a read error may be involved. V and J are TRBV20-1 and TRBJ2-3; 7 bases map to TRBD2. The germline V gene has CDR1 DFQATT and CDR2 SNEGSKA (reference sequence). The length of the CDR3 is 13 residues. The CDR3 nucleotides read TGCAGTGCTGCGGCTAGCGGCACGGATACGCAGTATTTT. Translated, it gives CSAAASGTDTQYF.

This clonotype was seen a handful of times. The chain combines TRBV9 with TRBJ1-2; 7 bases map to TRBD1. Germline trimming cut 1 base from V and 3 bases from J; bases unmatched to any gene: 9. The CDR3 is 16 residues long. The germline CDR1 and CDR2 sequences are SGDLS and YYNGEE. CDR3 bases: TGTGCCAGCAGCGTATCCCGGGACAGTGGGGACTATGGCTACACCTTC. Amino acids: CASSVSRDSGDYGYTF.

This clonotype was seen a handful of times. The chain employs TRBV20-1 and TRBJ2-5; 9 bases map to TRBD2. V trimming: 2 bases; J trimming: 3 bases; junction bases outside the gene matches: 1. This CDR3 is built from 13 residues. CDR1 and CDR2 (germline): DFQATT, SNEGSKA (reference sequence). CDR3 nucleotides: TGCAGTGCTAGATCTAGCGGGAAAGAGACCCAGTACTTC. It codes for CSARSSGKETQYF.

The CDR3 loop reads CASSSGLAGHQETQYF. CDR3 in DNA: TGCGCCAGCAGCTCAGGACTAGCGGGGCACCAAGAGACCCAGTACTTC. The V and J genes are TRBV5-1 and TRBJ2-5, with TRBD2 identical over 12 bases. The J segment lost 0 bases and the V segment lost 3 bases, leaving 3 bases of the junction unmatched. The CDR3 is 16 residues long. Germline V gene sequence: CDR1 SGHRS, CDR2 YFSETQ.

This sequence joins TRBV14 and TRBJ2-7; 9 nucleotides line up with TRBD1. The CDR3 is 13 residues long. Germline V gene sequence: CDR1 SGHDN, CDR2 FVKESK. V was pared by 8 bases and J by 3 bases, with 5 bases of the junction left unmatched. CDR3 DNA: TGTGCCAGCCGAAGACAGGGGGTCTACGAGCAGTACTTC. Protein sequence: CASRRQGVYEQYF.